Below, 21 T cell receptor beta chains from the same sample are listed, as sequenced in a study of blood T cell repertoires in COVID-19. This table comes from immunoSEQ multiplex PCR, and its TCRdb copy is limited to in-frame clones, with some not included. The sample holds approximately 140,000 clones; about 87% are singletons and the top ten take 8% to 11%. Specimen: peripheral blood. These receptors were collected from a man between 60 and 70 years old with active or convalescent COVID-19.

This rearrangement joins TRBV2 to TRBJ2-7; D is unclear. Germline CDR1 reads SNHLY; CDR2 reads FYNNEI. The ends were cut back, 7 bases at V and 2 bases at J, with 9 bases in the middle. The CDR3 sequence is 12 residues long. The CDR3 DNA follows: TGTGCCAGCAATTCTAGGCCCTACGAGCAGTACTTC. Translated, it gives CASNSRPYEQYF.

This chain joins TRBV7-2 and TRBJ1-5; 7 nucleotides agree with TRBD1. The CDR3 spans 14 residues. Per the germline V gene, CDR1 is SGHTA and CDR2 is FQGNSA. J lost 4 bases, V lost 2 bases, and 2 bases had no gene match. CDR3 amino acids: CASSLRQGNQPQHF. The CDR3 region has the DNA TGTGCCAGCAGCTTACGACAGGGTAATCAGCCCCAGCATTTT. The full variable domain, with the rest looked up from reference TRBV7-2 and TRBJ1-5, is GAGVSQSPSNKVTEKGKDVELRCDPISGHTALYWYRQSLGQGLEFLIYFQGNSAPDKSGLPSDRFSAERTGGSVSTLTIQRTQQEDSAVYLCASSLRQGNQPQHFGDGTRLSIL.

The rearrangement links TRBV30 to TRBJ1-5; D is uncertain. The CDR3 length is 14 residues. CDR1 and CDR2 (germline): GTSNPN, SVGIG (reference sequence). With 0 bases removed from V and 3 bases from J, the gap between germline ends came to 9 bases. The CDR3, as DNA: TGTGCCTGGAGTGTAGCCTCCCTCAATCAGCCCCAGCATTTT. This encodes CAWSVASLNQPQHF.

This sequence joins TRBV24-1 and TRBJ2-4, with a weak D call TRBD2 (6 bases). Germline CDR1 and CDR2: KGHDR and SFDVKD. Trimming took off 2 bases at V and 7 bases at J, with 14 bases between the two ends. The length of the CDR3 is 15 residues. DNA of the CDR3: TGTGCCACCAGTGATTCTAGCGAGCCATCCAACATTCAGTACTTC. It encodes CATSDSSEPSNIQYF.

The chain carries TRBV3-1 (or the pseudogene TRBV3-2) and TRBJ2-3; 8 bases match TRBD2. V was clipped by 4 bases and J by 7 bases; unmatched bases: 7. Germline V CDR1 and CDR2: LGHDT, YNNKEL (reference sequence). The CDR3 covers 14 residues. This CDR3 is CASSRKGLENTQYF. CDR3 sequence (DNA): TGTGCCAGCAGCCGAAAGGGACTAGAAAATACGCAGTATTTT.

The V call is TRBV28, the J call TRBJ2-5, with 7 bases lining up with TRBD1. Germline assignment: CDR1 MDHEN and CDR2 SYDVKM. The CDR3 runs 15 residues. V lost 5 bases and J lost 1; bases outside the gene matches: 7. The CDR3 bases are TGTGCCAGCAGTGGCACAGGGGCCATCCAAGAGACCCAGTACTTC. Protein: CASSGTGAIQETQYF.

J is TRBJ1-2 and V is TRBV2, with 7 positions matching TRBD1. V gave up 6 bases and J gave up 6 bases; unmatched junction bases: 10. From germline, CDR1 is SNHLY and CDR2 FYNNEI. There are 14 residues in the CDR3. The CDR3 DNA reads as TGTGCCAGCAGGGGAGACAGGGTTGGGAATGGCTACACCTTC. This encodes CASRGDRVGNGYTF.

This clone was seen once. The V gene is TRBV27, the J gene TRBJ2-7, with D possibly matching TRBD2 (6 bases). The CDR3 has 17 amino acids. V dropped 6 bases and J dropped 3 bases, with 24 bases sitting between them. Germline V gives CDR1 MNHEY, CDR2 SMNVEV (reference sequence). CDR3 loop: CASRPTSRASDLYEQYF. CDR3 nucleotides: TGTGCCAGCAGGCCAACCTCCCGGGCTAGCGACCTCTACGAGCAGTACTTC.

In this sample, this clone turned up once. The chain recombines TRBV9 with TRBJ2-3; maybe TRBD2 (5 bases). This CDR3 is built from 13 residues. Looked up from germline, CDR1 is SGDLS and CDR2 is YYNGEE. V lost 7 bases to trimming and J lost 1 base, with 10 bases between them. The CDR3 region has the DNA TGTGCCAGCGACCTTAGCGGCACAGATACGCAGTATTTT. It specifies CASDLSGTDTQYF.

This CDR3 is CASSRQGPANEKLFF. The DNA for the CDR3 is TGTGCCAGCTCACGTCAGGGGCCGGCTAATGAAAAACTGTTTTTT. The chain combines TRBV18 with TRBJ1-4, with a weak D call TRBD1 (6 bases). The CDR3 covers 15 residues. The V gene lost 4 bases and the J gene lost 3 bases, with 12 bases spanning the gap. Germline CDR1 reads KGHSH; CDR2 reads LQKENI.

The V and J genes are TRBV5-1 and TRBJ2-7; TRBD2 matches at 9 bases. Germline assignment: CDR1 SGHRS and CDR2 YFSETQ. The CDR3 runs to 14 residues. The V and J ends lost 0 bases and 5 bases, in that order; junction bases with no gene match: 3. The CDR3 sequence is CASSLVSGSHEQYF. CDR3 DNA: TGCGCCAGCAGCTTGGTTAGCGGGAGCCACGAGCAGTACTTC.

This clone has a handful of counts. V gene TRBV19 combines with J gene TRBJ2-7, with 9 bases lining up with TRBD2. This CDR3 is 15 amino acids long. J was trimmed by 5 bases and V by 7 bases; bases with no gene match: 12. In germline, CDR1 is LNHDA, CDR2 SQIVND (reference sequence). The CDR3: CASTQDGTSWNEQYF. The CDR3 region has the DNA TGTGCCAGTACCCAAGATGGGACTAGCTGGAACGAGCAGTACTTC. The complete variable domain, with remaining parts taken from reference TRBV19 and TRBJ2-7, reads DGGITQSPKYLFRKEGQNVTLSCEQNLNHDAMYWYRQDPGQGLRLIYYSQIVNDFQKGDIAEGYSVSREKKESFPLTVTSAQKNPTAFYLCASTQDGTSWNEQYFGPGTRLTVT.

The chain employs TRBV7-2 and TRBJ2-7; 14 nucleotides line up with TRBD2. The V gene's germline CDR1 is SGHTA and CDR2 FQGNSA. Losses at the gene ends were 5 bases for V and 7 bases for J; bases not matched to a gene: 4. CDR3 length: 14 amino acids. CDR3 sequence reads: CASSLRLAGGEQYF. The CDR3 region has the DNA TGTGCCAGCAGCCTACGACTAGCGGGAGGGGAGCAGTACTTC.

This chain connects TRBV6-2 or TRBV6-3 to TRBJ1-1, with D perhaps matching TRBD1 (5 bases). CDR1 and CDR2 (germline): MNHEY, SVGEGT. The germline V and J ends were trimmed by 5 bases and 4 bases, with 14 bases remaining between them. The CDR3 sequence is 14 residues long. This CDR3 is CASSRGPRGTEAFF. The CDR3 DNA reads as TGTGCCAGCAGTAGGGGCCCAAGGGGCACTGAAGCTTTCTTT.

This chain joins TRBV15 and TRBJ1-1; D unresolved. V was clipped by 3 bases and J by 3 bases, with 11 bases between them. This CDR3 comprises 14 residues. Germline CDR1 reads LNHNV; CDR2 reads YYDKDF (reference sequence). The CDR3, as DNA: TGTGCCACCAGCAGGCCTACGGGGTACACTGAAGCTTTCTTT. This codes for CATSRPTGYTEAFF.

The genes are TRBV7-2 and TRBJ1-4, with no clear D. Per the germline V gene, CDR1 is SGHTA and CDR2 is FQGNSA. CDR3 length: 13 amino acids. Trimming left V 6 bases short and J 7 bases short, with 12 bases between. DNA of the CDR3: TGTGCCAGCAGGGTCCCAGGTGTTGAAAAACTGTTTTTT. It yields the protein CASRVPGVEKLFF.

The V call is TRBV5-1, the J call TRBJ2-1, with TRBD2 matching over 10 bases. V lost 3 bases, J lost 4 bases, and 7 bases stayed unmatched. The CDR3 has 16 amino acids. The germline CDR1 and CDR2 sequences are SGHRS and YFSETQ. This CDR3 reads CASSSWLAGAYNEQFF. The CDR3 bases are TGCGCCAGCAGCTCCTGGCTAGCGGGAGCGTACAATGAGCAGTTCTTC.

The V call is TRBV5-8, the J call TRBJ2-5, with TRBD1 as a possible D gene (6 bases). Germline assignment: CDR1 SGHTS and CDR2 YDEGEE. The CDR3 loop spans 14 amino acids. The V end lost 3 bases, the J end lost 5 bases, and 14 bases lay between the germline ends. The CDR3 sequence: CASSSSQGTETQYF. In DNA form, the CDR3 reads TGTGCCAGCAGCTCCTCACAGGGAACGGAGACCCAGTACTTC.

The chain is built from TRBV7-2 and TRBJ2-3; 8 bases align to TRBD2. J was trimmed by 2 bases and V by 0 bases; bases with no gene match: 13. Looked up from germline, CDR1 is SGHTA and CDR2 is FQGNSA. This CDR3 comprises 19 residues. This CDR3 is CASSLAGSGTTISTDTQYF. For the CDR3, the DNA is TGTGCCAGCAGCTTAGCCGGTAGCGGGACGACTATCTCCACAGATACGCAGTATTTT.

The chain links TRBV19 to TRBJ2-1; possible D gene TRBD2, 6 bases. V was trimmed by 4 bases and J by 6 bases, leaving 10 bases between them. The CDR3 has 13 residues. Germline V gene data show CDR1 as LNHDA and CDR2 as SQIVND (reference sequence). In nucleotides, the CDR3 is TGTGCCAGTAGTAGGGACTGGCGCAATGAGCAGTTCTTC. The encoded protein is CASSRDWRNEQFF.

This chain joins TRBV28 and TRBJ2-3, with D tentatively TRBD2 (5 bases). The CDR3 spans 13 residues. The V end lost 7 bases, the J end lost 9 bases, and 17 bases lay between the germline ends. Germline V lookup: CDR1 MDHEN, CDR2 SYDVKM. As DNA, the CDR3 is TGTGCCAGCATTGCCCCTAGCCCCCTAACGCAGTATTTT. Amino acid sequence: CASIAPSPLTQYF. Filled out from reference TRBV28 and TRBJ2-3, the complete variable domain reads DVKVTQSSRYLVKRTGEKVFLECVQDMDHENMFWYRQDPGLGLRLIYFSYDVKMKEKGDIPEGYSVSREKKERFSLILESASTNQTSMYLCASIAPSPLTQYFGPGTRLTVL.